A single sample is the source of the 22 T cell receptor beta chains below, sequenced in a study of blood T cells in healthy people across ages. The second PCR ran roughly 6 to 11 cycles with a sample-barcoded 5' primer and J-beta primers. One entry per CDR3 protein results from TCRdb running MiXCR on the 5' RACE reads. Among roughly 1.5 million distinct CDR3 sequences listed, about 45% were seen once. The sequencing sample was made of blood. The receptor source for this set is a woman between 18 and 29 years old in good health.

This chain links TRBV14 with TRBJ1-4; a weak D match, TRBD1 (6 bases). The V end was cut by 3 bases, the J end by 14 bases, with 19 bases between. The CDR3 spans 14 residues. CDR1 SGHDN and CDR2 FVKESK come from the germline V gene. This CDR3 reads CASSHGQTRGYLFF. The CDR3 DNA reads as TGTGCCAGCAGCCACGGACAGACCAGGGGCTACCTGTTTTTT. The full variable domain, completed using reference TRBV14 and TRBJ1-4, is EAGVTQFPSHSVIEKGQTVTLRCDPISGHDNLYWYRRVMGKEIKFLLHFVKESKQDESGMPNNRFLAERTGGTYSTLKVQPAELEDSGVYFCASSHGQTRGYLFFGSGTQLSVL.

A few counts support this clonotype. The V call is TRBV20-1, the J call TRBJ1-4; D not certain. V lost 0 bases to trimming and J lost 4 bases, with 15 bases between them. The CDR3 spans 16 residues. Germline CDR1 reads DFQATT; CDR2 reads SNEGSKA (reference sequence). CDR3 sequence: CSAREARIILNEKLFF. The CDR3, as DNA: TGCAGTGCTAGAGAGGCCCGGATTATCCTTAATGAAAAACTGTTTTTT.

The V and J genes are TRBV27 and TRBJ2-7; D is possibly TRBD1 (6 bases). This CDR3 has 14 amino acids. The V and J ends lost 5 bases and 5 bases respectively, with 16 bases between them. Germline V CDR1 and CDR2: MNHEY, SMNVEV (reference sequence). Written as DNA, the CDR3 is TGTGCCAGCAGTCCCACCTTTCAGGGGAACGAGCAGTACTTC. Encoded protein: CASSPTFQGNEQYF.

The rearrangement uses TRBV5-1 and TRBJ1-2; D ambiguous. The germline CDR1 and CDR2 sequences are SGHRS and YFSETQ. This CDR3 comprises 14 residues. Trimming took 0 bases from V and 4 from J, leaving 10 bases between them. The CDR3 loop reads CASSLAMGSYGYTF. The DNA for the CDR3 is TGCGCCAGCAGCTTGGCCATGGGGAGCTATGGCTACACCTTC.

This clonotype turned up a few times. The chain employs TRBV27 and TRBJ2-7; no firm D call. Trimming stripped 4 bases from V and 0 bases from J, with 7 bases between. Germline-derived CDR1 and CDR2 are MNHEY and SMNVEV (reference sequence). The CDR3 contains 13 residues. The CDR3 sequence: CASSYGHSYEQYF. The CDR3 DNA sequence: TGTGCCAGCAGTTACGGCCACTCCTACGAGCAGTACTTC.

The chain is built from TRBV20-1 and TRBJ1-5; D call uncertain. CDR1 and CDR2 from the germline V gene are DFQATT and SNEGSKA (reference sequence). V was clipped by 3 bases and J by 0 bases, with 9 bases between them. CDR3 length: 14 residues. The DNA of the CDR3 is TGCAGTGCTAGTTTCGGTTATAGCAATCAGCCCCAGCATTTT. This gives the protein CSASFGYSNQPQHF.

This chain uses TRBV7-2 with TRBJ2-5, with D hard to call. Per the germline V gene, CDR1 is SGHTA and CDR2 is FQGNSA. Trimming left V 4 bases short and J 2 bases short, with 11 bases between. There are 14 residues in the CDR3. DNA of the CDR3: TGTGCCAGCAGCTCTACACGATGGCAAGAGACCCAGTACTTC. Residues: CASSSTRWQETQYF.

As regards this clonotype: A read error may produce the germline difference seen at one junction end. The chain employs TRBV7-2 and TRBJ1-2; maybe TRBD1 (6 bases). The CDR3 loop spans 15 amino acids. Germline CDR1 reads SGHTA; CDR2 reads FQGNSA. CDR3 protein: CASSSLGHLNYGYSF. CDR3 DNA: TGTGCCAGCAGCTCGTTGGGACACCTTAACTATGGCTACAGCTTC.

V usage is TRBV4-1 and J usage is TRBJ1-2; D is uncertain. The CDR3 length is 15 residues. CDR1 MGHRA and CDR2 YSYEKL come from the germline V gene. Trimming removed 7 bases from V and 4 bases from J, with 19 bases in between. CDR3 DNA: TGCGCCAGCAACAACCCTGGTGCGGGAGCCTATGGCTACACCTTC. It codes for CASNNPGAGAYGYTF.

With regard to this clonotype: One end of the junction varies from germline; a read error may be responsible. The chain joins TRBV12-3 or TRBV12-4 to TRBJ2-1; 10 nucleotides align to TRBD1. The CDR3 runs to 15 residues. CDR3 amino acids: CASSLDRGRGNAQFF. The CDR3 nucleotides read TGTGCCAGCAGTCTCGACAGGGGGCGAGGCAATGCGCAGTTCTTC.

Only a few counts were recorded for this clonotype. The V call is TRBV20-1, the J call TRBJ2-7, with D unresolved. The CDR3 extends over 12 amino acids. V dropped 3 bases and J dropped 3 bases, with 9 bases sitting between them. Germline CDR1 and CDR2: DFQATT and SNEGSKA (reference sequence). The DNA of the CDR3 is TGCAGTGCTAGTCCCCGTGACTACGAGCAGTACTTC. It yields the protein CSASPRDYEQYF.

This clonotype was recorded a few times. V usage is TRBV19 and J usage is TRBJ1-1; 7 bases match TRBD1. The CDR3 has 13 amino acids. CDR1 is LNHDA, CDR2 SQIVND, per germline (reference sequence). The V and J ends lost 6 bases and 5 bases, in that order; junction bases with no gene match: 6. This CDR3 is CASSPDRRTEAFF. The CDR3 nucleotides are TGTGCCAGTAGCCCGGACAGGAGGACTGAAGCTTTCTTT.

V and J are TRBV24-1 and TRBJ2-5; maybe TRBD2 (7 bases). The J call may be in error: the DNA end matches TRBJ2-4 better. This CDR3 has 16 amino acids. Germline CDR1 reads KGHDR; CDR2 reads SFDVKD. The CDR3 spells CATSEKGGSAKNIQYF. In DNA, the CDR3 is TGTGCCACCAGTGAGAAGGGGGGGTCAGCCAAAAACATTCAGTACTTC.

This clonotype was counted a few times. The rearrangement joins TRBV27 to TRBJ2-5, with D possibly matching TRBD1 (6 bases). CDR3 length: 14 amino acids. Germline V gene data show CDR1 as MNHEY and CDR2 as SMNVEV (reference sequence). Trimming stripped 8 bases from V and 3 bases from J, with 16 bases between. The CDR3 reads CASLVSDSEETQYF. CDR3 bases: TGTGCCAGCCTTGTTTCGGACAGCGAAGAGACCCAGTACTTC.

This clonotype was recorded a few times. The rearrangement uses TRBV7-2 and TRBJ1-5; D remains ambiguous. V was trimmed by 5 bases and J by 1 base, leaving 12 bases between them. Germline values: CDR1 SGHTA, CDR2 FQGNSA. The CDR3 length is 15 residues. The CDR3 sequence is CASSLTALSNQPQHF. The CDR3 bases are TGTGCCAGCAGCCTGACCGCGTTGAGCAATCAGCCCCAGCATTTT.

V and J are TRBV12-3 or TRBV12-4 and TRBJ2-7, with D possibly matching TRBD1 (6 bases). The CDR3 is 15 residues long. V was pared by 5 bases and J by 2 bases, with 16 bases between. The CDR3 reads CASSITGTSTYEQYF. CDR3 sequence (DNA): TGTGCCAGCAGTATTACAGGGACCTCAACCTACGAGCAGTACTTC.

The sample holds a few counts of this clonotype. V usage is TRBV6-2 or TRBV6-3 and J usage is TRBJ2-5; TRBD2 matches at 7 bases. The V and J ends lost 7 bases and 1 base, in that order; junction bases with no gene match: 12. This CDR3 contains 16 residues. CDR1 MNHEY and CDR2 SVGEGT come from the germline V gene. This CDR3 reads CASKKVGGLLQETQYF. CDR3 sequence (DNA): TGTGCCAGCAAAAAGGTTGGGGGACTACTCCAAGAGACCCAGTACTTC.

The rearrangement uses TRBV6-1 and TRBJ2-7; 9 bases map to TRBD1. CDR1 is MNHNS and CDR2 is SASEGT in the germline V gene. CDR3 length: 14 amino acids. Trimming at V came to 6 bases and at J to 3 bases, leaving 6 bases not matched to a gene. In nucleotides, the CDR3 is TGTGCCAGCAGACCCGGGACAGGGTACTACGAGCAGTACTTC. The encoded protein is CASRPGTGYYEQYF.

The sample holds a few counts of this clonotype. The chain is built from TRBV9 and TRBJ1-1, with D tentatively TRBD1 (5 bases). The germline V gene has CDR1 SGDLS and CDR2 YYNGEE. Trimming shortened V by 3 bases and J by 5 bases, and 14 bases separated the two germline ends. This CDR3 region has 14 residues. CDR3: CASSAGGTGTEAFF. The CDR3 coding sequence is TGTGCCAGCAGCGCGGGCGGGACTGGAACTGAAGCTTTCTTT. The full variable domain, in which reference TRBV9 and TRBJ1-1 provide the parts outside the CDR3, is DSGVTQTPKHLITATGQRVTLRCSPRSGDLSVYWYQQSLDQGLQFLIQYYNGEERAKGNILERFSAQQFPDLHSELNLSSLELGDSALYFCASSAGGTGTEAFFGQGTRLTVV.

This chain links TRBV25-1 with TRBJ1-2; 8 nucleotides match TRBD1. Germline V gene data show CDR1 as MGHDK and CDR2 as SYGVNS. With V trimmed by 8 bases and J by 8 bases, 13 bases remained unmatched. The CDR3 is made up of 14 amino acids. The CDR3 sequence is CASQPLGQGGGYTF. The CDR3 nucleotides read TGTGCCAGCCAGCCACTAGGACAGGGAGGAGGCTACACCTTC.

This chain connects TRBV4-3 to TRBJ1-2; D is possibly TRBD1 (5 bases). The CDR3 is 15 amino acids. Germline values: CDR1 LGHNA, CDR2 YSLEER. Trimming pared 2 bases from V and 7 bases from J, leaving 17 bases between. The CDR3 reads CASSQSGGASGGYTF. CDR3 DNA: TGCGCCAGCAGCCAATCCGGGGGAGCCTCGGGTGGCTACACCTTC.

This clonotype has more than one count but fewer than ten. The chain recombines TRBV5-6 with TRBJ1-6; a possible D gene is TRBD1 (6 bases). This CDR3 contains 18 residues. Germline V gene lookup returns CDR1 SGHDT and CDR2 YYEEEE. V was cut by 0 bases and J by 2 bases, with 15 bases left in between. CDR3 coding DNA: TGTGCCAGCAGCTTGGCCTACGGGGGCCGCACCTATAATTCACCCCTCCACTTT. As protein: CASSLAYGGRTYNSPLHF.